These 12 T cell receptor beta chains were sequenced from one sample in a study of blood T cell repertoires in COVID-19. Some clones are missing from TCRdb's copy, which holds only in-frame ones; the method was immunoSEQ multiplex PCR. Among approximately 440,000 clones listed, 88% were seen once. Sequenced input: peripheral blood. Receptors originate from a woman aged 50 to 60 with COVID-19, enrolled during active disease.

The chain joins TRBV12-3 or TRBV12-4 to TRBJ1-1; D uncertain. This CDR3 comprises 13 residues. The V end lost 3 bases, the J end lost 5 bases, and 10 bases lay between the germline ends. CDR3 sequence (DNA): TGTGCCAGCAGTTTCGGGAGGGAAACTGAAGCTTTCTTT. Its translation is CASSFGRETEAFF.

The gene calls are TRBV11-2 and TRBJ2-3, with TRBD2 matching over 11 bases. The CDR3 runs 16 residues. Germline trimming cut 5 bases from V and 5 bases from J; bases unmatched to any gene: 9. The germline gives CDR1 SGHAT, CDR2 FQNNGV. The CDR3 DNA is TGTGCCAGCAGCCCGTCTAGCGGGGGGCGGGGAGATACGCAGTATTTT. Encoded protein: CASSPSSGGRGDTQYF. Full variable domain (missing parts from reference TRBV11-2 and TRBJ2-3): EAGVAQSPRYKIIEKRQSVAFWCNPISGHATLYWYQQILGQGPKLLIQFQNNGVVDDSQLPKDRFSAERLKGVDSTLKIQPAKLEDSAVYLCASSPSSGGRGDTQYFGPGTRLTVL.

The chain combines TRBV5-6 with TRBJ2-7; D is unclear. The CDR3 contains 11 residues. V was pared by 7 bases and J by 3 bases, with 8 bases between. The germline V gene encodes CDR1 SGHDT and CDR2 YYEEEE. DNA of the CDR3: TGTGCCAGCTCCCGGTTCTACGAGCAGTACTTC. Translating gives CASSRFYEQYF.

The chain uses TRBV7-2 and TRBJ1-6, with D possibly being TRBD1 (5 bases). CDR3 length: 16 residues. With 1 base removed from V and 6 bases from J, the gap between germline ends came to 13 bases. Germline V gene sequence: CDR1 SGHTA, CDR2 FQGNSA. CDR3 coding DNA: TGTGCCAGCAGCTTAGAGGGGCGTTCGGGTAATTCACCCCTCCACTTT. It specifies CASSLEGRSGNSPLHF.

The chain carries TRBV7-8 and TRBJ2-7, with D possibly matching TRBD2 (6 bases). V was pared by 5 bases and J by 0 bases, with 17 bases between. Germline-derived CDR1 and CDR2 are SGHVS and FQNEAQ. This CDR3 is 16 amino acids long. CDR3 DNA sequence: TGTGCCAGCAGCCCACGGCCCTACGGGAGCTCCTACGAGCAGTACTTC. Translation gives CASSPRPYGSSYEQYF.

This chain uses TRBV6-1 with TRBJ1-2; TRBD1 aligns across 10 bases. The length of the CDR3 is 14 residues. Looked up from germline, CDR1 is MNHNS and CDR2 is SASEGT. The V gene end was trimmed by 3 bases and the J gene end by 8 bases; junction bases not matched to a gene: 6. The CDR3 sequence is CASSDRQGAGGYTF. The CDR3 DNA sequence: TGTGCCAGCAGTGATCGACAGGGGGCTGGAGGCTACACCTTC.

DNA of the CDR3: TGCAGCGGGTCGCGGAGCAATGAGCAGTTCTTC. Translating it yields CSGSRSNEQFF. The rearrangement links TRBV29-1 to TRBJ2-1, with D hard to call. V was trimmed by 7 bases and J by 6 bases, leaving 10 bases between them. The CDR3 contains 11 residues. Germline loops: CDR1 SQVTM, CDR2 ANQGSEA.

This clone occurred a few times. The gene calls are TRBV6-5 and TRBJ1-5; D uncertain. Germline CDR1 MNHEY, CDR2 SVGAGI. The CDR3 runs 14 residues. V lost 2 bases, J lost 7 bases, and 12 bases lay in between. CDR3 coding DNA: TGTGCCAGCAGTTACAGGAGGGAAGGACAGCCCCAGCATTTT. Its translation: CASSYRREGQPQHF.

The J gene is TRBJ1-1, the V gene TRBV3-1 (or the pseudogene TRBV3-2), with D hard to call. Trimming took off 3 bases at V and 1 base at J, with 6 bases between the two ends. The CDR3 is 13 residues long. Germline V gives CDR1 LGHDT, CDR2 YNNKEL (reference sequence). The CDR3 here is CASSQVANTEAFF. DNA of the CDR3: TGTGCCAGCAGCCAGGTGGCGAACACTGAAGCTTTCTTT.

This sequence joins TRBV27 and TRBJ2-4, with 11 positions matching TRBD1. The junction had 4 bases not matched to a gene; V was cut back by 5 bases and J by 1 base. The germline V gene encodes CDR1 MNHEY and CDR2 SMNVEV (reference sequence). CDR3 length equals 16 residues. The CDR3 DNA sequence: TGTGCCAGCAGTGATGGGACAGGGGGGGCCAAAAACATTCAGTACTTC. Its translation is CASSDGTGGAKNIQYF.

The CDR3 nucleotides are TGTGCCAGCAGCTTAGTTCAGGGCGATACTTCACCCCTCCACTTT. This sequence encodes CASSLVQGDTSPLHF. This rearrangement joins TRBV7-8 to TRBJ1-6; a weak D match, TRBD1 (5 bases). Between the trimmed V and J ends, which lost 1 base and 9 bases, there was a span of 13 bases. Germline assignment: CDR1 SGHVS and CDR2 FQNEAQ. The CDR3 sequence is 15 residues long. The full variable domain, in which reference TRBV7-8 and TRBJ1-6 provide the parts outside the CDR3, is GAGVSQSPRYKVAKRGQDVALRCDPISGHVSLFWYQQALGQGPEFLTYFQNEAQLDKSGLPSDRFFAERPEGSVSTLKIQRTQQEDSAVYLCASSLVQGDTSPLHFGNGTRLTVT.

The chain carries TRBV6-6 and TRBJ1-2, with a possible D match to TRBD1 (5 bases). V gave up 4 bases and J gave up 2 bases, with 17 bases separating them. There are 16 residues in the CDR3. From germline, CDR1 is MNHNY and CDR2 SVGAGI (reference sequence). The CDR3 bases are TGTGCCAGCAGTTTAGCCGCGACAGTTTTCAACTATGGCTACACCTTC. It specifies CASSLAATVFNYGYTF.